Each of the 4 T cell receptor beta chains below was sequenced from the same sample in a study of blood T cells in healthy people across ages. The second PCR ran about 6 to 11 cycles with a sample-barcoded 5' primer and J-beta primers. MiXCR was run by TCRdb on the 5' RACE reads, yielding one entry per CDR3 protein. The sample has about 540,000 distinct CDR3 sequences; approximately 25% are singletons. In addition, the sample was reused for a study of T cells of mothers and their children.

Sequencing input: blood. These receptors were collected from a boy aged 5 to 17 in good health.

The V call is TRBV12-3 or TRBV12-4, the J call TRBJ2-7; perhaps TRBD2 as D (5 bases). This CDR3 is 14 amino acids long. V shed 2 bases and J shed 3 bases, with 11 bases lying between them. CDR3 amino acids: CASSLSGSVYEQYF. The CDR3 region has the DNA TGTGCCAGCAGTTTAAGTGGGAGTGTCTACGAGCAGTACTTC.

This clonotype was counted between two and nine times. The gene calls are TRBV6-2 or TRBV6-3 and TRBJ2-5; 13 positions match TRBD2. Near its end, the DNA agrees better with TRBJ2-7, so the J call may be wrong. This CDR3 contains 17 residues. Looked up from germline, CDR1 is MNHEY and CDR2 is SVGEGT. Here the CDR3 DNA reads TGTGCCAGCAGTTACTCCCGGACTAGCGGGAGCCGGGACGAGCAGTACTTC. Its protein product is CASSYSRTSGSRDEQYF.

Regarding this clonotype: Germline is not matched at one junction end, which may reflect a read error. The chain joins TRBV7-2 to TRBJ2-5; the D gene is possibly TRBD2 (6 bases). The CDR3 has 16 residues. Germline values: CDR1 SGHTA, CDR2 FQGNSA. The CDR3 is CANSLAVGRVQETQYF. DNA of the CDR3: TGTGCCAACAGCTTAGCGGTGGGCAGGGTCCAAGAGACCCAGTACTTC. Supplemented by reference TRBV7-2 and TRBJ2-5, the full variable domain reads GAGVSQSPSNKVTEKGKDVELRCDPISGHTALYWYRQSLGQGLEFLIYFQGNSAPDKSGLPSDRFSAERTGGSVSTLTIQRTQQEDSAVYLCANSLAVGRVQETQYFGPGTRLLVL.

J is TRBJ1-1 and V is TRBV7-9, with a possible D match to TRBD1 (5 bases). This CDR3 region has 15 residues. Germline CDR1 SEHNR, CDR2 FQNEAQ (reference sequence). V dropped 3 bases and J dropped 1 base, with 12 bases sitting between them. The CDR3 is CASSLGTHQNTEAFF. As DNA, the CDR3 is TGTGCCAGCAGCTTGGGGACGCACCAGAACACTGAAGCTTTCTTT.